A selection of T cell receptor beta chains follows, all from one sample in a study of a mutant IDH1 vaccine in newly diagnosed glioma. Only in-frame clones appear in the TCRdb table, and some are missing; sequencing was by immunoSEQ multiplex PCR. The sample contains 92,000 or so clones, over 75% of which appear only once. Sequenced here: PBMCs, sampled from a glioma patient treated with radiotherapy, temozolomide or both. The receptors here all came from a middle-aged man with glioma. Some clones in this sample may be carry-over from other donors' samples. CDR3s include the opening cysteine and the closing phenylalanine or tryptophan. The D gene is left open where the match is weak. Clone size is stated in some rows and not others, as once, few, many or a class when expanded.

clone_size	d_call	v_call	j_call	cdr3_nt	cdr3_aa
NA	TRBD2	TRBV5-4	TRBJ2-3	TGTGCCAGCAGCTTGGTGCTCGGCGGGGGGGCCCTGGGAGATACGCAGTATTTT	CASSLVLGGGALGDTQYF
NA	NA	TRBV30	TRBJ1-6	TGTGCCTGGAGGGGCGGGGGCAGCTCCTATAATTCACCCCTCCACTTT	CAWRGGGSSYNSPLHF
NA	NA	TRBV2	TRBJ1-1	TGTGCCAGCATCAGAGGGGGGGGCACTGAAGCTTTCTTT	CASIRGGGTEAFF
NA	NA	TRBV6-5	TRBJ1-6	TGTGCCAGCAGTTACAGGGGGAAGTATAATTCACCCCTCCACTTT	CASSYRGKYNSPLHF
NA	NA	TRBV12-5	TRBJ1-5	TGTGCTAGTGGTTTGGAACAGGGTCAGCCCCAGCATTTT	CASGLEQGQPQHF
NA	TRBD1	TRBV19	TRBJ1-6	TGTGCCAGTGGGGACAGGTCGGATTCACCCCTCCACTTT	CASGDRSDSPLHF
NA	TRBD2	TRBV19	TRBJ2-3	TGTGCCAGCTTCCCGGGGGGAAGCACAGATACGCAGTATTTT	CASFPGGSTDTQYF
NA	NA	TRBV6-5	TRBJ2-7	TGTGCCAGCAGCCCCGACAGAGACTACGAGCAGTACTTC	CASSPDRDYEQYF
NA	TRBD1	TRBV5-6	TRBJ2-7	TGTGCCAGCAGCTGGGGGACAGGGGGATACGAGCAGTACTTC	CASSWGTGGYEQYF
NA	NA	TRBV2	TRBJ1-5	TGTGCCAGCAGCCCCGTCGGGGGGAGTCAGCCCCAGCATTTT	CASSPVGGSQPQHF
NA	NA	TRBV6-5	TRBJ1-3	TGTGCCAGCACTGGGGACATCTCTGGAAACACCATATATTTT	CASTGDISGNTIYF
NA	NA	TRBV7-9	TRBJ1-2	TGTGCCAGCAGCCCCCCTAGACAAGACTATGGCTACACCTTC	CASSPPRQDYGYTF
NA	TRBD1	TRBV13	TRBJ1-6	TGTGCCAGCAGCGAGGGACAGGGAGGTAATTCACCCCTCCACTTT	CASSEGQGGNSPLHF
NA	NA	TRBV19	TRBJ1-4	TGTGCCAGTAGTCGAGGGGGGACGGCCGGCGAAAAACTGTTTTTT	CASSRGGTAGEKLFF
NA	NA	TRBV29-1	TRBJ1-2	TGCAGCGTTTTGAGGGGAGGTTCCTATGGCTACACCTTC	CSVLRGGSYGYTF
NA	TRBD1	TRBV7-2	TRBJ1-6	TGTGCCAGCAGCCCACAGGGGGCTGGCTATAATTCACCCCTCCACTTT	CASSPQGAGYNSPLHF
NA	NA	TRBV5-1	TRBJ1-1	TGCGCCAGCAGCTTGGTTACCATGAACACTGAAGCTTTCTTT	CASSLVTMNTEAFF
few	NA	TRBV7-9	TRBJ1-6	TGTGCCAGCAGCTTAGTACCCTGGAGCTCACCCCTCCACTTT	CASSLVPWSSPLHF
once	NA	TRBV13	TRBJ1-5	TGTGCCAGCAGCCCGGGCTACAATCAGCCCCAGCATTTT	CASSPGYNQPQHF
once	NA	TRBV7-7	TRBJ2-3	TGTGCTAGCAGCTTAGACCTCACAGCGAGAGATACGCAGTATTTT	CASSLDLTARDTQYF
NA	NA	TRBV29-1	TRBJ1-5	TGCAGCGTTCGAGACACATATCAGCCCCAGCATTTT	CSVRDTYQPQHF
once	NA	TRBV11-2	TRBJ1-1	TGTGCCAGCAGCTTGGAGGCCAGGGGCACTGAAGCTTTCTTT	CASSLEARGTEAFF
few	NA	TRBV18	TRBJ1-1	TGTGCCAGCTCACCTTCAGCGAACACTGAAGCTTTCTTT	CASSPSANTEAFF
NA	NA	TRBV7-2	TRBJ1-1	TGTGCCAGCAGCCGCCTGGCGACAGCAAACACTGAAGCTTTCTTT	CASSRLATANTEAFF
NA	NA	TRBV7-6	TRBJ2-7	TGTGCCGTACAGGGGGGGGACGAGCAGTACTTC	CAVQGGDEQYF
NA	NA	TRBV7-2	TRBJ2-3	TGTGCCAGCAGCTTAGAATCGGGGCGTGGACTGGGCACAGATACGCAGTATTTT	CASSLESGRGLGTDTQYF
once	NA	TRBV6-5	TRBJ2-7	TGTGCCAGCAGCTCTGGGTGGGAGCAGTACTTC	CASSSGWEQYF
NA	TRBD1	TRBV6-5	TRBJ1-5	TGTGCCAGCAGTTCCCGGACAGGGGGCAATCAGCCCCAGCATTTT	CASSSRTGGNQPQHF
few	TRBD1	TRBV6-6	TRBJ1-2	TGTGCCAGCAGTTCCGGGACAGGGAGAAGGTATGGCTACACCTTC	CASSSGTGRRYGYTF
NA	NA	TRBV30	TRBJ2-5	TGTGCCTGGAGCCACCTAGAGACCCAGTACTTC	CAWSHLETQYF
NA	TRBD2	TRBV15	TRBJ2-3	TGTGCCACCAGCCCGCGGGAGGGTACGCAGTATTTT	CATSPREGTQYF
few	TRBD1	TRBV6-1	TRBJ2-2	TGTGCCAGCAGAGGGACAGGCGTCAACACCGGGGAGCTGTTTTTT	CASRGTGVNTGELFF
NA	NA	TRBV27	TRBJ1-6	TGTGCCAGCAGTTTAAGGGAGTGGGGTAATTCACCCCTCCACTTT	CASSLREWGNSPLHF
NA	NA	TRBV19	TRBJ1-2	TGTGCCAGTAGGGCGGGACTGCACTATGGCTACACCTTC	CASRAGLHYGYTF
NA	NA	TRBV19	TRBJ2-3	TGTGCCAGTAGTATAAATCGAGATACGCAGTATTTT	CASSINRDTQYF
NA	NA	TRBV5-5	TRBJ1-5	TGTGCCAGCAGCCCCCGATTGGAAAATAGCAATCAGCCCCAGCATTTT	CASSPRLENSNQPQHF
few	TRBD1	TRBV4-2	TRBJ2-7	TGTGCCAGCAGCCAAGCACAAGTGGGACAGGGGGCCCTCTACGAGCAGTACTTC	CASSQAQVGQGALYEQYF
once	TRBD1	TRBV27	TRBJ1-2	TGTGCCAGCAGTTTATCGAGACAGGGCGGCGGCTACACCTTC	CASSLSRQGGGYTF
once	NA	TRBV7-9	TRBJ1-4	TGTGCCAGCAGCTTGGTTGCGGGGTCTAATGAAAAACTGTTTTTT	CASSLVAGSNEKLFF
NA	NA	TRBV2	TRBJ1-4	TGTGCCAGCAGTCACAGGGACCCGGAAAAACTGTTTTTT	CASSHRDPEKLFF
few	NA	TRBV15	TRBJ2-5	TGTGCCACCAGCAGAGACCCGGGGGCGGCAGAGACCCAGTACTTC	CATSRDPGAAETQYF